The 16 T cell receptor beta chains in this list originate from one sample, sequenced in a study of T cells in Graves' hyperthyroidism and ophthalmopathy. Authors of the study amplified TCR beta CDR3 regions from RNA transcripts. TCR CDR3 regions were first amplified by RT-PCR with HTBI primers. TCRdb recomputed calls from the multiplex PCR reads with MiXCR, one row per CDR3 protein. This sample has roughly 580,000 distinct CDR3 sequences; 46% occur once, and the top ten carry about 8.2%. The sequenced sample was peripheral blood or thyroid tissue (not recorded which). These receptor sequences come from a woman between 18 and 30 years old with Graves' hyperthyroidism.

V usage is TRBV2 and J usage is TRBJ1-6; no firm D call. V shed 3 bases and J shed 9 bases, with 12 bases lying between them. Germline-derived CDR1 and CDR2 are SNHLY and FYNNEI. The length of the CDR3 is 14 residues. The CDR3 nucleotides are TGTGCCAGCAGTGAGGGGATACCTAGTTCACCCCTCCACTTT. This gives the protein CASSEGIPSSPLHF.

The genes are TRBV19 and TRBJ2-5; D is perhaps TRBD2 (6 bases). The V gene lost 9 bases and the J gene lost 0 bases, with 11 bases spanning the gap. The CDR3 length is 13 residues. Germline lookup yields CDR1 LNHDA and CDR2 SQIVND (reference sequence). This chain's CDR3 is CASGSEYQETQYF. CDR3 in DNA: TGTGCCAGCGGGAGCGAGTACCAAGAGACCCAGTACTTC.

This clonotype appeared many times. The CDR3 DNA reads TGTGCCATCAGTGACGGGACATCGACTTCCTATGGCTACACCTTC. Its translation is CAISDGTSTSYGYTF. The rearrangement joins TRBV10-3 to TRBJ1-2, with D possibly being TRBD1 (6 bases). The CDR3 contains 15 residues. Germline V gene data show CDR1 as ENHRY and CDR2 as SYGVKD. V lost 3 bases and J lost 4, with 15 bases in between.

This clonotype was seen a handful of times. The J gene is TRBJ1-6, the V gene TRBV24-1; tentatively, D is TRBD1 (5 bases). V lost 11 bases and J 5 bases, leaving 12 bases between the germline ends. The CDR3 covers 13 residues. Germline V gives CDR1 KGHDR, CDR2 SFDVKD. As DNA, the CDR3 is TGTGCCAGGGGGGACTGGAATAATTCACCCCTCCACTTT. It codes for CARGDWNNSPLHF.

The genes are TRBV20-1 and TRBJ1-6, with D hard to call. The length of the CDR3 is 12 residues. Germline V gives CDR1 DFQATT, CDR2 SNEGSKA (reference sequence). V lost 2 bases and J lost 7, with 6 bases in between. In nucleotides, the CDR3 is TGCAGTGCTAGATTTGGGAATTCACCCCTCCACTTT. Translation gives CSARFGNSPLHF.

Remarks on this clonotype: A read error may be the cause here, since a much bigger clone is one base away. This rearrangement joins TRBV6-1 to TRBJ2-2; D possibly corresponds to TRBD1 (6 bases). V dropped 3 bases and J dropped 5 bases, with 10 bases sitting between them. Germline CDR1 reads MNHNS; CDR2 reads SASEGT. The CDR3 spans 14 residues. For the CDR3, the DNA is TGTGCCAGCAGTGAGCTCACAGGGACCGGGGAGCTGTTTTTT. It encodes CASSELTGTGELFF.

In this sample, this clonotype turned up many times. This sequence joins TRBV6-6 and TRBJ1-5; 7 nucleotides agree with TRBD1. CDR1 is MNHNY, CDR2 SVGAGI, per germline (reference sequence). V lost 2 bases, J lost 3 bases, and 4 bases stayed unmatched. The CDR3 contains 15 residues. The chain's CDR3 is CASSYNRGTNQPQHF. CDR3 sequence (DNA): TGTGCCAGCAGTTACAACAGGGGCACCAATCAGCCCCAGCATTTT.

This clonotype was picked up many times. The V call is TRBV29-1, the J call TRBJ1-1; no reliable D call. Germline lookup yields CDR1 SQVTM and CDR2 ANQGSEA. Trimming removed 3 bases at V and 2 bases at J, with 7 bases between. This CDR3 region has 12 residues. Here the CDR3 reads CSVEAGNTEAFF. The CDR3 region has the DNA TGCAGCGTTGAGGCGGGAAACACTGAAGCTTTCTTT.

CDR3 residues: CATSDTTGGGGYTF. CDR3 DNA: TGTGCCACCAGTGACACGACAGGGGGCGGTGGCTACACCTTC. This chain connects TRBV24-1 to TRBJ1-2; 10 bases line up with TRBD1. The CDR3 contains 14 residues. Germline-derived CDR1 and CDR2 are KGHDR and SFDVKD. J gave up 7 bases and V 4 bases, and 5 bases lay outside the gene matches.

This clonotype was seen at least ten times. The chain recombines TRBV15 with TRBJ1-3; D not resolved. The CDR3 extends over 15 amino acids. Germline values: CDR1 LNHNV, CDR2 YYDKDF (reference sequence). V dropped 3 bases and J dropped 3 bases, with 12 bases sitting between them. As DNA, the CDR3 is TGTGCCACCAGCAGTGTCACAACGTTTGGAAACACCATATATTTT. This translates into CATSSVTTFGNTIYF.

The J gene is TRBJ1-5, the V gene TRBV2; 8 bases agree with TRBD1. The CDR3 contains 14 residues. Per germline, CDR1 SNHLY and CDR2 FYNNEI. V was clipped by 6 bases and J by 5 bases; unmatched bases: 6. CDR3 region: CASRSRQGYQPQHF. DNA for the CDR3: TGTGCCAGCAGGTCAAGACAGGGGTATCAGCCCCAGCATTTT. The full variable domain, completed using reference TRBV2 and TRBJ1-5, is EPEVTQTPSHQVTQMGQEVILRCVPISNHLYFYWYRQILGQKVEFLVSFYNNEISEKSEIFDDQFSVERPDGSNFTLKIRSTKLEDSAMYFCASRSRQGYQPQHFGDGTRLSIL.

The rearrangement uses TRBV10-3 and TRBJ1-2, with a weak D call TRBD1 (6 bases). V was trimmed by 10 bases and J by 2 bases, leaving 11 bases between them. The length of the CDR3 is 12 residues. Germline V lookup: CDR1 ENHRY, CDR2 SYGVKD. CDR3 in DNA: TGTGCCAGCCTCGGACAGAACTATGGCTACACCTTC. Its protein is CASLGQNYGYTF.

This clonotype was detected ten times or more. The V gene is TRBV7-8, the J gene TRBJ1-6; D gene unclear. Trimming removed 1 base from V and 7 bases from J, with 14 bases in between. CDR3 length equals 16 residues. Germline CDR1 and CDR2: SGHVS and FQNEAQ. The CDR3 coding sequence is TGTGCCAGCAGCTTAGAGGTACCGGGCCCAAATTCACCCCTCCACTTT. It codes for CASSLEVPGPNSPLHF.

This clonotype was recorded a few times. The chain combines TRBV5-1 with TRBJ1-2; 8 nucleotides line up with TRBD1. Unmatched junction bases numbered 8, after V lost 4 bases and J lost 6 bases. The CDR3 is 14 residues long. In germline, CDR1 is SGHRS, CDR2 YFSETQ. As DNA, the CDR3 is TGCGCCAGCAGCCCACAGGGGGGCACTGATGGCTACACCTTC. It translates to CASSPQGGTDGYTF.

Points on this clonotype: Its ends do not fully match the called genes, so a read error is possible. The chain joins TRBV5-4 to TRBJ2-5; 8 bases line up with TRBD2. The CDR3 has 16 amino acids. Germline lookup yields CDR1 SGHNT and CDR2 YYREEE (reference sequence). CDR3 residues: CASSQHLREAQETQYF. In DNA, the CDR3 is TGCGCCAGCAGCCAACACTTGCGGGAGGCCCAAGAGACCCAGTACTTC. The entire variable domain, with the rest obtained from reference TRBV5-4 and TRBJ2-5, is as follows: ETGVTQSPTHLIKTRGQQVTLRCSSQSGHNTVSWYQQALGQGPQFIFQYYREEENGRGNFPPRFSGLQFPNYSSELNVNALELDDSALYLCASSQHLREAQETQYFGPGTRLLVL.

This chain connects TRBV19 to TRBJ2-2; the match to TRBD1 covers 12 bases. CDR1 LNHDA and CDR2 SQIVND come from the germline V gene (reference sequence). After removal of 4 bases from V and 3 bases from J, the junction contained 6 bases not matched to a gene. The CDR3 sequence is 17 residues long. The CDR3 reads CASSRGQGATDTGELFF. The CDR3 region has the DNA TGTGCCAGTAGTAGGGGACAGGGGGCAACGGACACCGGGGAGCTGTTTTTT.